This TCR beta chain appears in the sequencing data of a study of CD8+ T cells in alopecia areata. Extracted RNA was reverse transcribed, and the resulting cDNA served as sequencing template. The protocol was immunoSEQ multiplex PCR, while the TCRdb copy is restricted to in-frame clones and leaves out a portion. The repertoire holds under 300,000 clones, with roughly 63% as singletons. Treatment of the sample: oral pan-JAK inhibitor, 5-10 mg twice daily. V was pared by 2 bases and J by 1 base, with 8 bases between. The CDR3 is made up of 14 amino acids. The source was CD4+ T cells sorted from blood, collected at week 52, from a patient treated with tofacitinib. This receptor was obtained from a human donor with alopecia areata. V and J are TRBV23-1 and TRBJ1-1; D may be TRBD1 (5 bases). TRBV23-1 is reported as an ORF; its role is uncertain. The CDR3 sequence is CASSQRDRNTEAFF. For the CDR3, the DNA is TGCGCCAGCAGTCAAAGGGACCGGAACACTGAAGCTTTCTTT.